The entry below describes one TCR beta chain. What it binds is unknown. The data belong to a study of blood T cells in healthy people across ages. V lost 7 bases, J lost 7 bases, and 15 bases lay in between. This CDR3 comprises 12 residues. In germline, CDR1 is SQVTM, CDR2 ANQGSEA. The people who gave samples were healthy Caucasians from Russia, aged roughly 6 to 100. They isolated at least 6 million PBMCs from each sample. Regarding the study as a whole: Measured against age, TCR beta diversity per million T cells decreased in a roughly linear manner.

Using a J-beta primer mix together with a sample-barcoded 5' primer, a second PCR was run for roughly 7 to 11 cycles. TCRdb re-derived calls from the 5' RACE reads in MiXCR, one entry per CDR3 protein. The table has 800,000 or so distinct CDR3 sequences, 35% to 50% seen once. Sequencing used blood. This receptor was taken from a man older than 75 in good health. The genes are TRBV29-1 and TRBJ2-3; D not certain. The CDR3 nucleotides read TGCAGCGCCACGCAGGTATCTAATACGCAGTATTTT. Encoded protein: CSATQVSNTQYF.